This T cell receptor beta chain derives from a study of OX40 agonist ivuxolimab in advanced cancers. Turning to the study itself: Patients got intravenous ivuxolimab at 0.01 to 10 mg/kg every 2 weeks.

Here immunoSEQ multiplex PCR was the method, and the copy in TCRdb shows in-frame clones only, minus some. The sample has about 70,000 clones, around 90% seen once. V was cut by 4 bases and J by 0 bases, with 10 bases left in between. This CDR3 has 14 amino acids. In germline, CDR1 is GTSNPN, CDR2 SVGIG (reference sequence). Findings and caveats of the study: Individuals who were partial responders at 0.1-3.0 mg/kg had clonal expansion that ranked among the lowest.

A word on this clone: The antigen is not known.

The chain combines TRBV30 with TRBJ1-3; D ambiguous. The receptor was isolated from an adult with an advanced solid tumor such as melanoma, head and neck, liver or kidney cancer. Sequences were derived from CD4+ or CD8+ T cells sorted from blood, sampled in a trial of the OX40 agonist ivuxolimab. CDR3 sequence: CAWMDGYSGNTIYF. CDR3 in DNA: TGTGCCTGGATGGATGGCTACTCTGGAAACACCATATATTTT.